Presented here are 2 T cell receptor beta chains from one specimen sequenced in a study of cytomegalovirus exposure and HLA in healthy donors. PCR involved 60 Vbeta and 13 Jbeta primers. The repertoire was sequenced with immunoSEQ multiplex PCR; TCRdb's copy has only in-frame clones and lacks some. The sample records roughly 140,000 clones, 65% to 85% being singletons. The material sequenced was PBMCs. All receptors come from a male donor in good health and CMV-seronegative.

This sequence joins TRBV7-8 and TRBJ2-2; TRBD2 aligns across 8 bases. The J segment lost 4 bases and the V segment lost 6 bases, leaving 16 bases of the junction unmatched. Germline V CDR1 and CDR2: SGHVS, FQNEAQ. The CDR3 covers 18 residues. The DNA of the CDR3 is TGTGCCAGCAGACTTCCCCAATCCGGGACTAGAGGCACCGGGGAGCTGTTTTTT. Its translation: CASRLPQSGTRGTGELFF.

The gene calls are TRBV10-3 and TRBJ2-1; 7 bases match TRBD2. V dropped 2 bases and J dropped 4; count of bases not matched to a gene: 5. Germline loops: CDR1 ENHRY, CDR2 SYGVKD. The CDR3 totals 15 residues. This CDR3 is CAISEGREGYNEQFF. The CDR3 DNA sequence: TGTGCCATCAGTGAGGGGAGGGAAGGGTACAATGAGCAGTTCTTC.